This T cell receptor (beta chain) appears in the sequencing data of a study of radiation and T cells in renal cell carcinoma. Study summary: Nephrectomy followed 15 Gy stereotactic body radiation by 4 weeks.

Germline V gene lookup returns CDR1 LNHDA and CDR2 SQIVND (reference sequence). With 5 bases removed from V and 0 bases from J, the gap between germline ends came to 14 bases. The CDR3 runs to 16 residues. A note on this clone: Its target is not known.

General study results and limits: From baseline, blood top tumor clonotypes peaked at 2 weeks post-radiation.

Clones were sequenced by immunoSEQ multiplex PCR, and TCRdb holds only the in-frame ones, with some missing. This sample has roughly 130,000 clones, with roughly 88% found just once. Time point defined: baseline pretreatment blood. As for treatment: 15 Gy SBRT to primary tumor, nephrectomy 4 weeks later. The tumor was a clear cell renal cell carcinoma. Here the sequenced sample was blood, taken from a patient whose treatment included radiotherapy and nephrectomy. The chain links TRBV19 to TRBJ1-3; no definite D call. The source is a woman in her forties or fifties with renal cell carcinoma. The CDR3: CASSVQGSRSGNTIYF. CDR3 bases: TGTGCCAGTAGTGTTCAAGGGAGCCGCTCTGGAAACACCATATATTTT. The variable domain in full, with the rest retrieved from reference TRBV19 and TRBJ1-3, is DGGITQSPKYLFRKEGQNVTLSCEQNLNHDAMYWYRQDPGQGLRLIYYSQIVNDFQKGDIAEGYSVSREKKESFPLTVTSAQKNPTAFYLCASSVQGSRSGNTIYFGEGSWLTVV.